Following are 13 T cell receptor beta chains from one sample sequenced in a study of molecular identifiers for immune sequencing clone quantification. MiXCR was run by TCRdb on the PCR reads, yielding one entry per CDR3 protein. The sample has more than 95,000 distinct CDR3 sequences, 20% to 30% seen once. What was sequenced was naive CD8+ T cells from blood, with Jurkat cell RNA spiked in. Subset in this sample: FACS-sorted CD8+CD4-CCR7+CD45RA+ naive T cells. All receptors come from a human donor in good health. Some libraries in this study had Jurkat cell RNA spiked in.

This clonotype was seen ten or more times. The chain has TRBV7-6 and TRBJ2-5; possible D gene TRBD1, 6 bases. The CDR3 spans 15 residues. Looked up from germline, CDR1 is SGHVS and CDR2 is FNYEAQ. V was shortened by 5 bases and J by 1 base, with 14 bases between the two germline ends. In nucleotides, the CDR3 is TGTGCCAGCAGCCTAAACAGGGCCGTCCAAGAGACCCAGTACTTC. As protein: CASSLNRAVQETQYF.

This sequence joins TRBV6-1 and TRBJ1-1, with D uncertain. Looked up from germline, CDR1 is MNHNS and CDR2 is SASEGT. V was shortened by 2 bases and J by 2 bases, with 6 bases between the two germline ends. The CDR3 length is 13 residues. This CDR3 is CASSETINTEAFF. CDR3 DNA sequence: TGTGCCAGCAGTGAAACCATTAACACTGAAGCTTTCTTT.

This clonotype was picked up many times. CDR3 nucleotide sequence: TGTGCCAGCAGCCCCGGGGAAGAGACCCAGTACTTC. It specifies CASSPGEETQYF. The chain has TRBV5-4 and TRBJ2-5; possible D gene TRBD2, 5 bases. Germline values: CDR1 SGHNT, CDR2 YYREEE (reference sequence). The V and J ends lost 4 bases and 3 bases respectively, with 7 bases between them. The CDR3 contains 12 residues.

This clonotype was counted at least ten times. The V and J genes are TRBV7-9 and TRBJ1-1; D call uncertain. V lost 5 bases and J lost 8, with 12 bases in between. The CDR3 sequence is 12 residues long. The V gene's germline CDR1 is SEHNR and CDR2 FQNEAQ (reference sequence). CDR3 in amino acids: CASSMDRREAFF. The CDR3 region has the DNA TGTGCCAGCAGCATGGACCGAAGAGAAGCTTTCTTT.

In its sample, this clonotype was seen many times. V and J are TRBV20-1 and TRBJ1-3, with D perhaps TRBD1 (5 bases). Germline CDR1 and CDR2: DFQATT and SNEGSKA (reference sequence). V was cut by 0 bases and J by 4 bases, with 16 bases left in between. The CDR3 totals 16 residues. CDR3 region: CSARDRQSREGNTIYF. In DNA form, the CDR3 reads TGCAGTGCTAGAGATCGACAGTCTCGTGAGGGAAACACCATATATTTT.

This chain connects TRBV6-2 or TRBV6-3 to TRBJ2-2; 11 bases map to TRBD2. There are 16 residues in the CDR3. The germline CDR1 and CDR2 sequences are MNHEY and SVGEGT. Trimming took 2 bases from V and 8 from J; bases not matched to a gene: 7. DNA of the CDR3: TGTGCCAGCAGTTACCTGACTAGCGGGGCCGCAGGGGAGCTGTTTTTT. It encodes CASSYLTSGAAGELFF.

Details on this clonotype: A much bigger clone sits one base away, suggesting this may be a read error. The rearrangement uses TRBV7-9 and TRBJ1-4; 7 bases are a match to TRBD1. The V and J ends lost 8 bases and 3 bases, in that order; junction bases with no gene match: 3. The CDR3 runs to 13 residues. CDR1 and CDR2 (germline): SEHNR, FQNEAQ (reference sequence). CDR3 residues: CASGQGANEKLFF. The CDR3 DNA follows: TGTGCCAGCGGGCAGGGGGCTAATGAAAAACTGTTTTTT.

This clonotype was detected ten times or more. The V gene is TRBV5-6, the J gene TRBJ1-5; TRBD1 agrees at 9 bases. CDR3 length: 14 residues. Germline lookup yields CDR1 SGHDT and CDR2 YYEEEE. V was pared by 4 bases and J by 7 bases, with 6 bases of the junction left unmatched. The chain's CDR3 is CASSGGTGLQPQHF. The CDR3 region has the DNA TGTGCCAGCAGCGGCGGGACAGGGCTACAGCCCCAGCATTTT. The whole variable domain, remainder taken from reference TRBV5-6 and TRBJ1-5, is DAGVTQSPTHLIKTRGQQVTLRCSPKSGHDTVSWYQQALGQGPQFIFQYYEEEERQRGNFPDRFSGHQFPNYSSELNVNALLLGDSALYLCASSGGTGLQPQHFGDGTRLSIL.

This clonotype was counted between two and nine times. The junction shows a germline mismatch at one end, possibly a read error. The chain employs TRBV19 and TRBJ2-1, with 9 nucleotides matching TRBD2. The CDR3 has 17 amino acids. The germline CDR1 and CDR2 sequences are LNHDA and SQIVND (reference sequence). The CDR3 region has the DNA TGTGCCAGTAGTATAAGTAGTGGGGGACTAGCCTACAGTGAGCAGTTCTTC. It is translated as CASSISSGGLAYSEQFF.

This clonotype was recorded a few times. The chain uses TRBV6-5 and TRBJ1-3; D is possibly TRBD1 (5 bases). CDR1 and CDR2 from the germline V gene are MNHEY and SVGAGI. The V gene lost 8 bases and the J gene lost 4 bases, with 9 bases spanning the gap. The CDR3 has 12 amino acids. CDR3 sequence reads: CASAGPGNTIYF. The CDR3 nucleotides read TGTGCCAGCGCAGGGCCAGGAAACACCATATATTTT.

This clonotype occurred many times. One end of the junction fails to match germline, which may point to a read error. The chain has TRBV5-4 and TRBJ2-3; TRBD1 matches 9 bases. This CDR3 contains 12 residues. CDR1 SGHNT and CDR2 YYREEE come from the germline V gene (reference sequence). This CDR3 is CASSSAGTGPDF. CDR3 nucleotide sequence: TGTGCCAGCAGCTCGGCCGGGACAGGGCCGGATTTT.

The chain uses TRBV19 and TRBJ2-1; D unresolved. The CDR3 consists of 15 residues. Trimming stripped 1 base from V and 5 bases from J, with 12 bases between. Looked up from germline, CDR1 is LNHDA and CDR2 is SQIVND (reference sequence). CDR3 in amino acids: CASSIVAAYNNEQFF. The CDR3 DNA sequence: TGTGCCAGTAGTATAGTAGCAGCCTATAACAATGAGCAGTTCTTC.

As regards this clonotype: Likely a read error: the CDR3 ends without its conserved phenylalanine or tryptophan. The chain links TRBV5-6 to TRBJ1-3; D may be TRBD1 (6 bases). V was clipped by 4 bases and J by 9 bases, with 17 bases between them. Germline loops: CDR1 SGHDT, CDR2 YYEEEE. The CDR3 totals 14 residues. The CDR3 DNA reads TGTGCCAGCAGCCAGGGGTACTCTGGACTCACCATATATCTT. This sequence encodes CASSQGYSGLTIYL.